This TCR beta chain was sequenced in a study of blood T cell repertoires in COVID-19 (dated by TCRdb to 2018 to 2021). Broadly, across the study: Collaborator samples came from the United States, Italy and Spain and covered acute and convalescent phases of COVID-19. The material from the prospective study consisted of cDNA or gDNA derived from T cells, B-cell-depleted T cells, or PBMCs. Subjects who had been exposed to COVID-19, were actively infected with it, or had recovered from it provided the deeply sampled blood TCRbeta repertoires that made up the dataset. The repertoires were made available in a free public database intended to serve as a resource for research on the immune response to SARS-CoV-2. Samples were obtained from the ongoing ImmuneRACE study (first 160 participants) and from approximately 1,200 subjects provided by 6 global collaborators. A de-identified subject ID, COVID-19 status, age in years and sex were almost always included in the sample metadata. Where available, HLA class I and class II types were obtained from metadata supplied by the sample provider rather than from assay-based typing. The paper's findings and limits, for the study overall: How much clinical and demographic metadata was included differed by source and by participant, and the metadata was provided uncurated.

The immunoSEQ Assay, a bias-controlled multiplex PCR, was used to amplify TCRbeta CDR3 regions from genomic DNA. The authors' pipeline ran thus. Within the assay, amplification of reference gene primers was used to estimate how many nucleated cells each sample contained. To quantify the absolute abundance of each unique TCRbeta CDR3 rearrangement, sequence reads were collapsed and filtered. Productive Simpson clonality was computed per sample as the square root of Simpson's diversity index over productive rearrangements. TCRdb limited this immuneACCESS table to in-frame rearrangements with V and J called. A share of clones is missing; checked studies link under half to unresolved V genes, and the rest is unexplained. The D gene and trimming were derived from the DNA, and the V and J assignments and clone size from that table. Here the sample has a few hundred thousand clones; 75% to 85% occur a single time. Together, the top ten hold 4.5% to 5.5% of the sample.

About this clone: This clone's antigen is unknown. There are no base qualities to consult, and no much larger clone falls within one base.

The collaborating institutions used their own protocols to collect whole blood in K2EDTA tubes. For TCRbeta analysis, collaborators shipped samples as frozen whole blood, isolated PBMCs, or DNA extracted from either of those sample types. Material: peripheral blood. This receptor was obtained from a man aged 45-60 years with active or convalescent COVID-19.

The CDR3 corresponds to CASSPPVSGNSYNEQFF. The nucleotides are TGTGCCAGCTCACCACCAGTTAGCGGGAACTCCTACAATGAGCAGTTCTTC. The rearrangement combines TRBV18 with TRBJ2-1, and TRBD2 aligns with 8 junction nucleotides. CDR1 and CDR2, looked up from the germline V gene, are KGHSH and LQKENI. From V the trimming removes 0 bases and from J it removes 0 bases, while the gene matches leave 4 bases of the junction unaccounted for. The CDR3, from cysteine to phenylalanine, totals 17 residues. Only the CDR3 DNA stays, 51 bases, in frame from base 1.